The 13 T cell receptor beta chains in this list originate from one sample, sequenced in a study of preoperative IRX-2 immunotherapy in early breast cancer. Sequencing used immunoSEQ multiplex PCR; TCRdb keeps in-frame clones, though not all of them. Of some 25,000 clones listed, 80% to 90% are singletons. The treatment: preoperative locoregional IRX-2 cytokine immunotherapy. Sequenced material: tumor tissue, taken after IRX-2 immunotherapy. Source of these receptors: a human donor with breast cancer.

The chain joins TRBV6-5 to TRBJ1-2, with TRBD1 identical over 9 bases. Germline CDR1 MNHEY, CDR2 SVGAGI. V lost 2 bases, J lost 6 bases, and 7 bases stayed unmatched. This CDR3 contains 15 residues. The CDR3 loop is CASSYTPTGGNGYTF. CDR3 nucleotides: TGTGCCAGCAGTTACACGCCGACAGGGGGTAATGGCTACACCTTC.

The chain combines TRBV10-3 with TRBJ2-7; weak D call: TRBD2 (5 bases). In germline, CDR1 is ENHRY, CDR2 SYGVKD. This CDR3 has 15 residues. Trimming took off 6 bases at V and 0 bases at J, with 15 bases between the two ends. For the CDR3, the DNA is TGTGCCATCAGGGACTTTCGGGATTCCTCCTACGAGCAGTACTTC. Translating it yields CAIRDFRDSSYEQYF.

The gene calls are TRBV29-1 and TRBJ2-7; D may match TRBD1 or TRBD2 (5 bases each). CDR1 and CDR2 from the germline V gene are SQVTM and ANQGSEA. Trimming shortened V by 6 bases and J by 6 bases, and 21 bases separated the two germline ends. The length of the CDR3 is 14 residues. The CDR3 protein is CSVAGTPDGREQYF. CDR3 bases: TGCAGCGTCGCCGGGACGCCGGATGGTCGCGAGCAGTACTTC.

The CDR3 sequence: CASSLEGRLNEQFF. DNA of the CDR3: TGTGCCAGCAGCTTAGAGGGACGGCTTAATGAGCAGTTCTTC. The V and J genes are TRBV7-9 and TRBJ2-1; perhaps D is TRBD1 or TRBD2 (5 bases each). Trimming stripped 1 base from V and 7 bases from J, with 11 bases between. Germline assignment: CDR1 SEHNR and CDR2 FQNEAQ (reference sequence). The CDR3 runs to 14 residues.

This chain uses TRBV5-6 with TRBJ2-1; the match to TRBD2 covers 7 bases. This CDR3 region has 14 residues. Germline V gene sequence: CDR1 SGHDT, CDR2 YYEEEE. After removal of 6 bases from V and 6 bases from J, the junction contained 9 bases not matched to a gene. CDR3 residues: CASTLGLVANEQFF. The CDR3, as DNA: TGTGCCAGCACCCTAGGACTAGTCGCCAATGAGCAGTTCTTC.

This chain links TRBV25-1 with TRBJ1-5; 9 bases fit TRBD1. This CDR3 has 17 amino acids. V lost 2 bases and J lost 0; bases outside the gene matches: 5. Germline lookup yields CDR1 MGHDK and CDR2 SYGVNS. CDR3 region: CASSEDGTGYSNQPQHF. For the CDR3, the DNA is TGTGCCAGCAGTGAAGACGGGACAGGGTATAGCAATCAGCCCCAGCATTTT.

This chain uses TRBV13 with TRBJ2-1; TRBD2 matches 8 bases. Germline CDR1 PRHDT, CDR2 FYEKMQ (reference sequence). The V gene end was trimmed by 6 bases and the J gene end by 0 bases; junction bases not matched to a gene: 7. The CDR3 sequence is 16 residues long. Written as DNA, the CDR3 is TGTGCCAGCAGGTTTGAGGGACTAGGCTCCTACAATGAGCAGTTCTTC. Translation: CASRFEGLGSYNEQFF.

This clone has just one count. The V call is TRBV7-9, the J call TRBJ2-1, with D perhaps matching TRBD1 (5 bases). The germline V and J ends were trimmed by 1 base and 6 bases, with 7 bases remaining between them. This CDR3 comprises 13 residues. Germline V CDR1 and CDR2: SEHNR, FQNEAQ (reference sequence). CDR3 coding DNA: TGTGCCAGCAGCTTAGAGCAGGGCAATGAGCAGTTCTTC. As protein: CASSLEQGNEQFF. Full variable domain (rest looked up from reference TRBV7-9 and TRBJ2-1): DTGVSQNPRHKITKRGQNVTFRCDPISEHNRLYWYRQTLGQGPEFLTYFQNEAQLEKSRLLSDRFSAERPKGSFSTLEIQRTEQGDSAMYLCASSLEQGNEQFFGPGTRLTVL.

CDR3 bases: TGTGCCAGTAGTCCTTCTAGCGGGAGCTTGAACACCGGGGAGCTGTTTTTT. Translated, it gives CASSPSSGSLNTGELFF. The chain uses TRBV19 and TRBJ2-2; 10 bases line up with TRBD2. Germline V gene data show CDR1 as LNHDA and CDR2 as SQIVND (reference sequence). The CDR3 covers 17 residues. Trimming took 5 bases from V and 1 from J; bases not matched to a gene: 7.

The chain carries TRBV2 and TRBJ2-7, with D possibly TRBD2 on 6 matching bases. The V and J ends lost 7 bases and 4 bases respectively, with 17 bases between them. CDR3 size: 14 residues. CDR1 and CDR2 (germline): SNHLY, FYNNEI. The CDR3 sequence: CASTMTRDGYEQYF. CDR3 nucleotide sequence: TGTGCCAGCACCATGACTAGGGATGGATACGAGCAGTACTTC.

The chain employs TRBV5-1 and TRBJ2-3, with 7 bases that match TRBD2. J was trimmed by 1 base and V by 1 base; bases with no gene match: 6. Germline loops: CDR1 SGHRS, CDR2 YFSETQ. The CDR3 consists of 16 residues. CDR3 amino acids: CASSLSGNSGTDTQYF. CDR3 nucleotide sequence: TGCGCCAGCAGCTTGAGCGGGAACTCTGGCACAGATACGCAGTATTTT. The full variable domain, its missing parts supplied by reference TRBV5-1 and TRBJ2-3, is KAGVTQTPRYLIKTRGQQVTLSCSPISGHRSVSWYQQTPGQGLQFLFEYFSETQRNKGNFPGRFSGRQFSNSRSEMNVSTLELGDSALYLCASSLSGNSGTDTQYFGPGTRLTVL.

The V call is TRBV28, the J call TRBJ2-5, with TRBD1 matching 7 bases. CDR1 is MDHEN, CDR2 SYDVKM, per germline. J was trimmed by 5 bases and V by 4 bases; bases with no gene match: 10. This CDR3 spans 15 amino acids. The CDR3 DNA is TGTGCCAGCAGTTCTACAGGGGCAGGGTTGGAGACCCAGTACTTC. It codes for CASSSTGAGLETQYF.

The V and J genes are TRBV7-2 and TRBJ2-7; the D gene is possibly TRBD1 (6 bases). Trimming left V 4 bases short and J 1 base short, with 11 bases between. Germline V gives CDR1 SGHTA, CDR2 FQGNSA. This CDR3 is 14 amino acids long. CDR3 loop: CASSSSQGSYEQYF. For the CDR3, the DNA is TGTGCCAGCAGCTCCTCCCAGGGGTCCTACGAGCAGTACTTC.